The clone carrying this TCR beta chain has only a few counts. The antigen is undetermined. These data come from a study of beta chain features in type 1 diabetes. Overall study findings and caveats: A moderate, significant TCRB CDR3 shortening appeared in type 1 diabetes across four CD4+ subsets.

V was shortened by 4 bases and J by 3 bases, with 14 bases between the two germline ends. Looked up from germline, CDR1 is SGDLS and CDR2 is YYNGEE. The CDR3 is 14 residues long. Expressed TCRB transcripts were sequenced after all isolated RNA was converted to cDNA. TCRdb keeps only in-frame clones here, not all; method: immunoSEQ multiplex PCR. The sample carries around 690,000 clones, 12% recorded once. The source of this sequence is a man aged 25 to 40 with type 1 diabetes. V gene TRBV9 combines with J gene TRBJ2-7; possibly TRBD1 or TRBD2 for D (5 bases each). Sequenced input: naive CD4+ T cells from blood. This chain's CDR3 is CASSPRGAIYEQYF. CDR3 in DNA: TGTGCCAGCAGCCCCCGGGGCGCTATCTACGAGCAGTACTTC.